The next 13 T cell receptor beta chains were all read from a single sample in a study of blood T cells in healthy people across ages. The use of a sample-barcoded 5' primer and a J-beta primer mix characterized a second PCR of 7 to 11 cycles. A single record per CDR3 protein comes from TCRdb applying MiXCR to the 5' RACE reads. The sample has hundreds of thousands of distinct CDR3 sequences; around 48% are singletons. The sample was blood. The source is a man aged 80 or over in good health.

In DNA form, the CDR3 reads TGTGCCAGCAGTCTAGATACAGGTGGAACCTACAATGAGCAGTACTTC. Its translation: CASSLDTGGTYNEQYF. The V gene is TRBV12-3 or TRBV12-4, the J gene TRBJ2-1; maybe TRBD1 (5 bases). The DNA end is more similar to TRBJ2-7, so the J call may be wrong. This CDR3 is built from 16 residues.

V gene TRBV14 combines with J gene TRBJ2-3; no definite D call. CDR3 length equals 14 residues. The V gene's germline CDR1 is SGHDN and CDR2 FVKESK. The germline V and J ends were trimmed by 0 bases and 2 bases, with 6 bases remaining between them. CDR3 nucleotides: TGTGCCAGCAGCCAAGACGCCCACACAGATACGCAGTATTTT. Amino acids: CASSQDAHTDTQYF.

The CDR3 bases are TGCAGTGCTCCCTCGGGGACTAGCGGGAGCTACGAGCAGTACTTC. Residues: CSAPSGTSGSYEQYF. The V call is TRBV20-1, the J call TRBJ2-5; the match to TRBD2 covers 14 bases. The J call is doubtful: the DNA matches TRBJ2-7 better. Germline V gene data show CDR1 as DFQATT and CDR2 as SNEGSKA (reference sequence). This CDR3 contains 15 residues.

This clonotype showed up just a few times. CDR3 DNA: TGCAGCGTCTATCCCCCGGCCTCCGCGTACCATGAGCAGTTCTTC. Protein product: CSVYPPASAYHEQFF. The chain couples TRBV29-1 to TRBJ2-1; no reliable D call. CDR3 size: 15 residues. Trimming took off 6 bases at V and 8 bases at J, with 23 bases between the two ends. Germline-derived CDR1 and CDR2 are SQVTM and ANQGSEA.

The chain carries TRBV6-5 and TRBJ1-3, with D uncertain. V dropped 6 bases and J dropped 4 bases, with 7 bases sitting between them. Germline V lookup: CDR1 MNHEY, CDR2 SVGAGI. The CDR3 is made up of 12 amino acids. CDR3 DNA: TGTGCCAGCAGGGAAGGGGGAAACACCATATATTTT. It encodes CASREGGNTIYF.

About this clonotype itself: This may be a read error: a much more frequent sequence differs by one nucleotide. The CDR3 coding sequence is TGTGCCAGCAGTTTAAATCGCAGGGCCTCTAGGACTGAAGCTTTCTTT. Encoded protein: CASSLNRRASRTEAFF. The rearrangement links TRBV6-5 to TRBJ1-1; D possibly corresponds to TRBD1 (5 bases). There are 16 residues in the CDR3. Germline lookup yields CDR1 MNHEY and CDR2 SVGAGI. V lost 4 bases to trimming and J lost 5 bases, with 20 bases between them.

This clonotype showed up just a few times. This chain uses TRBV5-1 with TRBJ1-2; 10 nucleotides align to TRBD1. The CDR3 totals 15 residues. Trimming removed 4 bases from V and 2 bases from J; junction bases left unmatched: 5. Germline V gene lookup returns CDR1 SGHRS and CDR2 YFSETQ. CDR3 residues: CASSPTGGHNYGYTF. CDR3 DNA sequence: TGCGCCAGCAGCCCGACAGGGGGCCACAACTATGGCTACACCTTC. Looking up the rest from reference TRBV5-1 and TRBJ1-2 gives the full variable domain: KAGVTQTPRYLIKTRGQQVTLSCSPISGHRSVSWYQQTPGQGLQFLFEYFSETQRNKGNFPGRFSGRQFSNSRSEMNVSTLELGDSALYLCASSPTGGHNYGYTFGSGTRLTVV.

This chain connects TRBV5-1 to TRBJ1-2; D uncertain. The germline CDR1 and CDR2 sequences are SGHRS and YFSETQ. This CDR3 spans 11 amino acids. V was clipped by 6 bases and J by 4 bases, with 7 bases between them. This CDR3 reads CASNISYGYTF. CDR3 in DNA: TGCGCCAGCAACATTAGCTATGGCTACACCTTC.

V usage is TRBV27 and J usage is TRBJ2-4; TRBD2 agrees at 9 bases. The J call could be wrong; TRBJ2-7 is a better fit for the DNA end. CDR1 MNHEY and CDR2 SMNVEV come from the germline V gene (reference sequence). The CDR3 covers 15 residues. CDR3 nucleotides: TGTGCCACAGGCACGACTAGCGGTGCCTCTTACGAGCAGTACTTC. Protein sequence: CATGTTSGASYEQYF.

The chain uses TRBV10-3 and TRBJ1-1; D is unclear. From germline, CDR1 is ENHRY and CDR2 SYGVKD. Trimming cost V 2 bases and J 1 base, with 8 bases left between them. The CDR3 is 14 residues long. CDR3 residues: CAISEASQNTEAFF. The CDR3 bases are TGTGCCATCAGTGAGGCGTCACAGAACACTGAAGCTTTCTTT.

The gene calls are TRBV27 and TRBJ2-5; TRBD2 matches at 7 bases. Germline loops: CDR1 MNHEY, CDR2 SMNVEV (reference sequence). The CDR3 is made up of 15 amino acids. With V trimmed by 0 bases and J by 2 bases, 3 bases remained unmatched. The CDR3 region is CASSLSGLRQETQYF. The CDR3 DNA follows: TGTGCCAGCAGTTTATCGGGACTACGACAAGAGACCCAGTACTTC.

The chain couples TRBV5-1 to TRBJ2-7, with 12 bases fitting TRBD2. Germline CDR1 is SGHRS and CDR2 is YFSETQ. The V gene end was trimmed by 3 bases and the J gene end by 2 bases; junction bases not matched to a gene: 3. This CDR3 has 15 amino acids. CDR3 nucleotide sequence: TGCGCCAGCAGCTCCCGACTAGCGGGGGCCTACGAGCAGTACTTC. This encodes CASSSRLAGAYEQYF.

This chain uses TRBV6-2 or TRBV6-3 with TRBJ2-5, with 12 nucleotides matching TRBD2. Germline CDR1 reads MNHEY; CDR2 reads SVGEGT. The CDR3 totals 17 residues. V lost 4 bases, J lost 3 bases, and 9 bases stayed unmatched. CDR3 amino acids: CASSSSGRAGFKETQYF. The DNA for the CDR3 is TGTGCCAGCAGTTCTAGCGGGAGGGCCGGGTTTAAAGAGACCCAGTACTTC.